The rows below give T cell receptor beta chains drawn from one sample of a study of cytomegalovirus exposure and HLA in healthy donors. Only in-frame clones appear in the TCRdb table, and some are missing; sequencing was by immunoSEQ multiplex PCR. The table records 150,000 or so clones, about 80% of them present only once. Material for sequencing was PBMCs. These receptors all stem from a middle-aged man in good health and CMV-seropositive. The CDR3 runs from the conserved cysteine through the conserved F or W. A D gene is named only where the DNA matches it firmly. Expanded clones get a size class; other rows say once, few or many, or leave the size out.

v_gene	d_gene	abundance	j_gene	CDR3aa	CDR3nt
TRBV19	TRBD1	.	TRBJ2-2	CASIGIVTGAKNTGELFF	TGTGCCAGTATAGGGATCGTAACAGGGGCCAAGAACACCGGGGAGCTGTTTTTT
TRBV7-9	.	.	TRBJ1-1	CASSVRGIEAFF	TGTGCCAGCAGCGTTAGGGGAATTGAAGCTTTCTTT
TRBV10-3	.	.	TRBJ2-2	CAIREGGRTGELFF	TGTGCCATCAGGGAGGGAGGTCGTACCGGGGAGCTGTTTTTT
TRBV28	.	.	TRBJ1-4	CASSPTGRVGEKLFF	TGTGCCAGCAGTCCTACAGGTCGGGTGGGCGAAAAACTGTTTTTT
TRBV30	TRBD2	.	TRBJ2-1	CAWSSQGSGRVNPSYNEQFF	TGTGCCTGGAGCTCCCAGGGTAGCGGGAGGGTCAACCCCTCCTACAATGAGCAGTTCTTC
TRBV7-9	.	once	TRBJ1-1	CASSPLTLNTEAFF	TGTGCCAGCAGCCCCCTTACACTGAACACTGAAGCTTTCTTT
TRBV27	TRBD2	.	TRBJ2-7	CASRLGGLAVYEQYF	TGTGCCAGCAGATTAGGGGGACTAGCGGTCTACGAGCAGTACTTC
TRBV2	.	.	TRBJ2-1	CAALAGGYNEQFF	TGTGCCGCTCTAGCCGGAGGTTACAATGAGCAGTTCTTC
TRBV5-6	TRBD1	.	TRBJ1-4	CASSQDRNEKLFF	TGTGCCAGCAGCCAGGACAGGAATGAAAAACTGTTTTTT
TRBV5-1	.	.	TRBJ2-2	CASSPGLYTGELFF	TGCGCCAGCAGCCCGGGATTGTACACCGGGGAGCTGTTTTTT
TRBV11-3	TRBD1	.	TRBJ2-6	CASSAVDRGGSGANGLTF	TGTGCCAGCAGCGCTGTAGACAGGGGAGGCTCTGGGGCCAACGGCCTGACTTTC
TRBV2	.	.	TRBJ1-5	CASTTMGGNQPQHF	TGTGCCAGCACTACAATGGGGGGTAATCAGCCCCAGCATTTT
TRBV19	.	few	TRBJ2-2	CASGKTRGSAGELFF	TGTGCCAGTGGCAAGACTAGAGGTAGCGCCGGGGAGCTGTTTTTT
TRBV18	TRBD1	.	TRBJ2-6	CASGTAISGANVLTF	TGTGCCAGCGGGACAGCGATCTCTGGGGCCAACGTCCTGACTTTC
TRBV19	TRBD2	.	TRBJ2-3	CASKRGGSATDTQYF	TGTGCCAGCAAAAGGGGCGGGAGTGCCACAGATACGCAGTATTTT
TRBV19	.	.	TRBJ1-1	CATTGGYTEAFF	TGTGCCACCACTGGAGGGTACACTGAAGCTTTCTTT
TRBV19	TRBD1	.	TRBJ2-2	CASRPGTEYHTGELFF	TGTGCCAGTCGGCCGGGGACAGAGTATCACACCGGGGAGCTGTTTTTT
TRBV2	TRBD2	.	TRBJ2-2	CASQVLAGAGELFF	TGTGCCAGCCAGGTCCTAGCGGGAGCCGGGGAGCTGTTTTTT
TRBV4-3	.	.	TRBJ2-1	CASSAGPSGAASYNEQFF	TGCGCCAGCAGCGCAGGTCCGTCGGGAGCGGCCTCCTACAATGAGCAGTTCTTC
TRBV5-1	.	.	TRBJ1-1	CASSLGREATEAFF	TGCGCCAGCAGCTTGGGTCGGGAAGCGACTGAAGCTTTCTTT
TRBV4-2	TRBD1	.	TRBJ2-3	CASSRDRDTDTQYF	TGTGCCAGCAGCCGGGACAGGGACACAGATACGCAGTATTTT
TRBV11-3	.	few	TRBJ2-7	CASSFRSGTTYEQYF	TGTGCCAGCAGCTTCCGGAGCGGGACAACCTACGAGCAGTACTTC
TRBV5-1	TRBD1	.	TRBJ2-7	CASSRDRTYEQYF	TGCGCCAGCAGCCGGGACAGGACTTACGAGCAGTACTTC
TRBV10-2	TRBD1	.	TRBJ1-1	CASSESGGYTEALF	TGCGCCAGCAGTGAGTCAGGGGGCTACACTGAAGCTCTCTTT
TRBV15	TRBD2	.	TRBJ2-7	CATSEFVGGNEQYF	TGTGCCACCAGCGAATTTGTCGGGGGGAACGAGCAGTACTTC
TRBV15	.	.	TRBJ2-1	CATSRDSTAGEQFF	TGTGCCACCAGCAGAGATTCAACGGCGGGAGAGCAGTTCTTC
TRBV5-1	TRBD1	few	TRBJ2-5	CASSLNGQAQETQYF	TGCGCCAGCAGCTTGAATGGACAGGCGCAAGAGACCCAGTACTTC
TRBV19	TRBD1	.	TRBJ1-5	CASSIWDRHQPQHF	TGTGCCAGTAGTATCTGGGACAGACATCAGCCCCAGCATTTT
TRBV11-3	.	.	TRBJ2-5	CASSPGPQETQYF	TGTGCCAGCAGCCCCGGTCCGCAAGAGACCCAGTACTTC
TRBV28	.	.	TRBJ1-6	CASSPRKAGVSPLHF	TGTGCCAGCAGCCCACGAAAAGCAGGGGTTTCACCCCTCCACTTT
TRBV5-1	.	.	TRBJ1-3	CASSERGGGNTIYF	TGCGCCAGCAGCGAGAGGGGGGGTGGAAACACCATATATTTT
TRBV10-3	TRBD1	.	TRBJ2-7	CAISDPEDRHYEQYF	TGTGCCATCAGTGACCCAGAGGACAGGCACTACGAGCAGTACTTC
TRBV4-2	TRBD2	.	TRBJ2-1	CASSHFTSGSRYEQFF	TGTGCCAGCAGCCATTTCACTAGCGGGAGTAGGTATGAGCAGTTCTTC
TRBV5-5	.	.	TRBJ1-3	CASSLGRVF	TGTGCCAGCAGCTTGGGCAGGGTTTTT
TRBV11-2	.	.	TRBJ2-2	CASSLWEPDGELFF	TGTGCCAGCAGCTTGTGGGAGCCCGACGGGGAGCTGTTTTTT
TRBV4-2	TRBD2	few	TRBJ2-7	CASSQAQTSGISYEQYF	TGTGCCAGCAGCCAAGCCCAGACTAGCGGGATAAGCTACGAGCAGTACTTC
TRBV4-1	TRBD2	.	TRBJ2-7	CASSQRTSGTYEQYF	TGCGCCAGCAGCCAGAGGACTAGCGGCACCTACGAGCAGTACTTC
TRBV11-2	TRBD2	.	TRBJ2-3	CASRLLRSPGGADTQYF	TGTGCCAGCAGGCTCCTCCGTTCCCCGGGGGGGGCAGATACGCAGTATTTT